A selection of T cell receptor beta chains follows, all from one sample in a study of blood T cells in healthy people across ages. TCRdb reanalysed the 5' RACE reads using MiXCR and keeps one entry per CDR3 protein. The sample carries just under 900,000 distinct CDR3 sequences, 29% recorded once. Sequenced sample: blood. These receptors were collected from a woman of 80 years or more in good health. The CDR3 runs from the conserved cysteine through the conserved F or W. The order of the fields is CDR3 protein, CDR3 DNA, V gene, D gene, J gene, clone size. The D gene is left open where the match is weak. Clone size, where shown, is once, few, many, or a class for clones that have expanded.

CASSSGQYQETQYF TGTGCCAGCAGCTCGGGACAGTACCAAGAGACCCAGTACTTC TRBV5-8 TRBD1 TRBJ2-5 many
CASSQPGSGEKLFF TGCGCCAGCAGCCAACCCGGGTCAGGTGAAAAACTGTTTTTT TRBV4-3 NA TRBJ1-4 NA
CSVVLAHRDYEQYF TGCAGCGTTGTCTTGGCCCACCGGGACTACGAGCAGTACTTC TRBV29-1 NA TRBJ2-7 NA
CATRTSGKGDEQFF TGTGCCACCAGGACTAGCGGGAAGGGGGATGAGCAGTTCTTC TRBV24-1 TRBD2 TRBJ2-1 NA
CSVGFRGDTDTQYF TGCAGCGTTGGCTTCCGGGGGGACACAGATACGCAGTATTTT TRBV29-1 TRBD2 TRBJ2-3 many
CASSPRRNTQYF TGTGCCAGCAGCCCCCGGCGTAATACGCAGTATTTT TRBV7-2 NA TRBJ2-3 many
CASSPRDFNNSPRHF TGTGCCAGCAGCCCCCGGGACTTTAATAATTCACCCCGCCACTTT TRBV5-5 NA TRBJ1-6 NA
CASSLGDIGDSLAKNIQYF TGTGCCAGCAGCTTAGGGGATATAGGGGATTCCTTAGCCAAAAACATTCAGTACTTC TRBV7-2 NA TRBJ2-4 once
CASSAQTGIGNTIYF TGTGCCAGCAGCGCACAAACAGGGATCGGGAACACCATATATTTT TRBV7-8 NA TRBJ1-3 NA
CASSARTGGNNSPLHF TGTGCCAGCAGCGCCCGGACAGGGGGGAATAATTCACCCCTCCACTTT TRBV9 TRBD1 TRBJ1-6 NA
CASSSGSPGTEAFF TGTGCCAGCAGCTCCGGGAGCCCTGGCACTGAAGCTTTCTTT TRBV7-8 NA TRBJ1-1 NA